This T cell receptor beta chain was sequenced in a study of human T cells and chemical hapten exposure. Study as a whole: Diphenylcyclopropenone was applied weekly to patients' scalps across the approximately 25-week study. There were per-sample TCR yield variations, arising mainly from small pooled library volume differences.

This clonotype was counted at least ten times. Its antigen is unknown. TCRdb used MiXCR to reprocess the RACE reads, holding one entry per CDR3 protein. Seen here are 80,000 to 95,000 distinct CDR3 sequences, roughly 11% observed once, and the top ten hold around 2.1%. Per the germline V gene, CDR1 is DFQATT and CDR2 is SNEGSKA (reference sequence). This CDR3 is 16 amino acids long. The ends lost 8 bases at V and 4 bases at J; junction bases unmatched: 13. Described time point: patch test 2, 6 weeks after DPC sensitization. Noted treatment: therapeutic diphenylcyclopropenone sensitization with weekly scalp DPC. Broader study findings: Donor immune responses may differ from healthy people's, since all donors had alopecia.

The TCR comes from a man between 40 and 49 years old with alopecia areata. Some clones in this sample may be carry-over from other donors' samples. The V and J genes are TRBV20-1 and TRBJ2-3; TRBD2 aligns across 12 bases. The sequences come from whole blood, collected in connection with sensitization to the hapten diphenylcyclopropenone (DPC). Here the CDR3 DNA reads TGCAGTCCCTCACAGGGGACTAGCGGGTGGGCAGATACGCAGTATTTT. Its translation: CSPSQGTSGWADTQYF.